The subject of this entry is one TCR beta chain. Its antigen is currently unknown. An amount of RNA that ranged from roughly 0.45 to 1 ug was reverse transcribed with random hexamers. With immunoSEQ multiplex PCR, TCR beta CDR3 was amplified across 54 Vbeta and 13 Jbeta. Each CDR3 protein is one row after TCRdb ran MiXCR on the immunoSEQ multiplex PCR reads. The sample includes about 150,000 distinct CDR3 sequences, approximately 96% seen only once; the top ten take 0.15% to 0.2%. TEMRA cells were FACS-enriched, unlike CD8+ and CD4+ T cells, which were negatively isolated. The CDR3 extends over 14 amino acids. The entry originates in a study of CD8 T cells in Susac syndrome. Study-level points and caveats: No clonal expansion appeared among CD4+ T cells in Susac patients.

The chain joins TRBV12-3 or TRBV12-4 to TRBJ2-7, with unresolved D. Sequenced material: CD4+ T cells from PBMCs. This TCR was sampled from a human donor with Susac syndrome. DNA of the CDR3: TGTGCTCGGAAGCGCAGGCCCTACACCTACGAGCAGTACTTC. It is translated as CARKRRPYTYEQYF.